This entry lists 2 T cell receptor beta chains sequenced from one sample in a study of cytomegalovirus exposure and HLA in healthy donors. Libraries were prepared by immunoSEQ multiplex PCR; TCRdb keeps only in-frame clonotypes and omits some of them. Altogether more than 80,000 clones are present, approximately 96% being singletons, with the ten largest covering about 1.3%. The sequenced sample consisted of PBMCs. The receptors originated from a woman between 18 and 29 years old in good health and CMV-seronegative.

In this sample, this clone turned up once. The V gene is TRBV27, the J gene TRBJ2-7, with D possibly matching TRBD1 (6 bases). CDR3 length: 14 amino acids. Germline-derived CDR1 and CDR2 are MNHEY and SMNVEV (reference sequence). Trimming removed 4 bases from V and 5 bases from J, with 15 bases in between. CDR3 in amino acids: CASSYQGFSDEQYF. DNA of the CDR3: TGTGCCAGCAGTTATCAGGGGTTTTCCGACGAGCAGTACTTC.

This clone was recorded once. The gene calls are TRBV16 and TRBJ1-1; tentatively, D is TRBD1 (5 bases). The V and J ends lost 4 bases and 3 bases respectively, with 12 bases between them. The CDR3 has 14 amino acids. CDR1 KGHSY and CDR2 FQNENV come from the germline V gene. CDR3 protein: CASSPFSRDTEAFF. For the CDR3, the DNA is TGTGCCAGCAGCCCTTTCTCCAGGGACACTGAAGCTTTCTTT.